This T cell receptor (beta chain) was obtained from a study of T cell clonotyping in hematopoietic cell transplantation. The study's findings and limits: Few recipient clonotypes overlapped donors; over 95% were de novo at given depth.

Germline CDR1 is MNHEY and CDR2 is SMNVEV (reference sequence). The CDR3 spans 13 residues. V shed 5 bases and J shed 5 bases, with 12 bases lying between them. Some clones are missing from TCRdb's copy, which holds only in-frame ones; the method was immunoSEQ multiplex PCR. Here the sample spans approximately 6,000 clones, just over 75% being singletons. On this clone itself: Its target is not known.

The receptor comes from a male patient aged 45-60 years who had an allogeneic stem cell transplant from an unrelated donor, so the T cells may come from the graft donor. Some clones in this sample may be carry-over from other donors' samples. J is TRBJ1-1 and V is TRBV27, with no clear D. Sequencing was performed on PBMCs, taken 100 days after allogeneic stem cell transplant. The CDR3 DNA reads TGTGCCAGCAGTCCTTCTCTTTGGACTGAAGCTTTCTTT. It yields the protein CASSPSLWTEAFF.